A single T cell receptor (beta chain) is shown here with its context. The antigen is not known. This sample is drawn from a study of PD-L1 blockade in urothelial cancer. Study-level information: Before enrollment, 0 to 3 chemotherapy regimens had been given to patients. Blood underwent analysis 3 weeks (second dose) and 6 weeks after treatment began. Blood samples had a median of 141,255 T cells.

V lost 2 bases and J lost 7, with 18 bases in between. This CDR3 is built from 15 residues. CDR1 and CDR2 (germline): MDHEN, SYDVKM. General study findings and limits: Those with durable benefit had larger increases in tumor-associated blood clones at 3 weeks.

Only in-frame clones appear in the TCRdb table, and some are missing; sequencing was by immunoSEQ multiplex PCR. The sample has tens of thousands of clones, more than 75% seen once. This sequence joins TRBV28 and TRBJ2-7, with D tentatively TRBD1 (7 bases). The TCR comes from a man between 60 and 70 years old with urothelial cancer. The sample was PBMCs, taken around atezolizumab (anti-PD-L1) treatment. In DNA form, the CDR3 reads TGTGCCAGCAGTTTAAAACCCAGGGGGACTTGGGAGCAGTACTTC. Protein product: CASSLKPRGTWEQYF.